Presented here are 24 T cell receptor beta chains from one specimen sequenced in a study of blood T cell repertoires in COVID-19. Assay used: immunoSEQ multiplex PCR; TCRdb lists only in-frame clones, some missing. Of more than 300,000 clones detected, more than 75% appear once; the ten largest clones hold 8.5% to 12%. Sequencing was performed on PBMCs or T cells enriched from blood (not recorded which). The receptors were gathered from a young woman who had recovered from COVID-19.

The CDR3 DNA follows: TGTGCCTGGAGGTCCGATTCATTGTTCCGGGATGGCTACACCTTC. It is translated as CAWRSDSLFRDGYTF. This chain uses TRBV30 with TRBJ1-2; D is uncertain. This CDR3 region has 15 residues. Germline V CDR1 and CDR2: GTSNPN, SVGIG (reference sequence). V was clipped by 3 bases and J by 6 bases, with 20 bases between them.

The J gene is TRBJ1-6, the V gene TRBV28; D ambiguous. The CDR3 runs 14 residues. Per the germline V gene, CDR1 is MDHEN and CDR2 is SYDVKM. V was cut by 3 bases and J by 6 bases, with 9 bases left in between. DNA of the CDR3: TGTGCCAGCAGTTTCTCAGGCCCTAATTCACCCCTCCACTTT. It specifies CASSFSGPNSPLHF.

The V call is TRBV14, the J call TRBJ1-1; D is uncertain. This CDR3 region has 14 residues. Per germline, CDR1 SGHDN and CDR2 FVKESK. Trimming took 4 bases from V and 0 from J, leaving 9 bases between them. For the CDR3, the DNA is TGTGCCAGCAGCCGAGGAGGGCTGAACACTGAAGCTTTCTTT. Protein: CASSRGGLNTEAFF.

This chain links TRBV15 with TRBJ1-3; TRBD1 might be the D (5 bases). The CDR3 runs to 13 residues. The germline V and J ends were trimmed by 0 bases and 7 bases, with 7 bases remaining between them. Germline V gene data show CDR1 as LNHNV and CDR2 as YYDKDF (reference sequence). The CDR3 DNA sequence: TGTGCCACCAGCAGAGATCGGGGGAACACCATATATTTT. Translating it yields CATSRDRGNTIYF. Filled out from reference TRBV15 and TRBJ1-3, the complete variable domain reads DAMVIQNPRYQVTQFGKPVTLSCSQTLNHNVMYWYQQKSSQAPKLLFHYYDKDFNNEADTPDNFQSRRPNTSFCFLDIRSPGLGDTAMYLCATSRDRGNTIYFGEGSWLTVV.

In this sample, this clone turned up a few times. The chain carries TRBV7-3 and TRBJ2-1; no reliable D call. The V end was cut by 5 bases, the J end by 9 bases, with 17 bases between. CDR1 is SGHTA and CDR2 is FQGTGA in the germline V gene. The CDR3 has 14 residues. The CDR3 DNA reads TGTGCCAGCAGCCCGACTGGCTCTCTCGGTGAGCAGTTCTTC. Protein product: CASSPTGSLGEQFF.

The chain has TRBV12-3 or TRBV12-4 and TRBJ1-4; D unresolved. Trimming left V 5 bases short and J 7 bases short, with 5 bases between. This CDR3 contains 11 residues. In DNA form, the CDR3 reads TGTGCCAGCAGTCCGGGTGAAAAACTGTTTTTT. It yields the protein CASSPGEKLFF.

This chain links TRBV4-1 with TRBJ1-1; D is perhaps TRBD1 (6 bases). V was shortened by 5 bases and J by 0 bases, with 13 bases between the two germline ends. The CDR3 is made up of 15 amino acids. Germline CDR1 and CDR2: MGHRA and YSYEKL. The DNA for the CDR3 is TGCGCCAGCAGCACATACAGGGAACTGAACACTGAAGCTTTCTTT. Translated, it gives CASSTYRELNTEAFF.

CDR3 protein: CASRPGTAFSYEQYF. In DNA form, the CDR3 reads TGTGCCAGCAGACCCGGGACAGCGTTCTCCTACGAGCAGTACTTC. The rearrangement links TRBV27 to TRBJ2-7, with 7 positions matching TRBD1. Germline loops: CDR1 MNHEY, CDR2 SMNVEV (reference sequence). CDR3 length equals 15 residues. V gave up 6 bases and J gave up 0 bases; unmatched junction bases: 8.

The chain links TRBV5-5 to TRBJ1-4; possible D gene TRBD1, 5 bases. The germline V and J ends were trimmed by 2 bases and 5 bases, with 10 bases remaining between them. The CDR3 is made up of 14 amino acids. The germline V gene encodes CDR1 SGHKS and CDR2 YYEKEE (reference sequence). In nucleotides, the CDR3 is TGTGCCAGCAGCTTATCCAGGGTGAATGAAAAACTGTTTTTT. Protein: CASSLSRVNEKLFF.

The chain joins TRBV18 to TRBJ1-5; no definite D call. Germline CDR1 is KGHSH and CDR2 is LQKENI. The CDR3 totals 13 residues. V dropped 3 bases and J dropped 5 bases, with 8 bases sitting between them. The CDR3, as DNA: TGTGCCAGCTCACCCTCCCAGTATCAGCCCCAGCATTTT. This codes for CASSPSQYQPQHF.

This chain links TRBV10-3 with TRBJ2-2; 8 nucleotides agree with TRBD1. Per the germline V gene, CDR1 is ENHRY and CDR2 is SYGVKD. This CDR3 is 13 amino acids long. V shed 8 bases, J shed 5 bases, and the junction held 4 bases outside the gene matches. In DNA, the CDR3 is TGTGCCATCCAGGGGGCGCGGACCGGGGAGCTGTTTTTT. Protein: CAIQGARTGELFF.

V is TRBV5-4 and J is TRBJ2-5, with D possibly matching TRBD2 (7 bases). Germline CDR1 SGHNT, CDR2 YYREEE (reference sequence). Deletions cut 0 bases from V and 4 bases from J, with 19 bases between. The CDR3 consists of 17 residues. CDR3 amino acids: CASSLDVAGAPGETQYF. The CDR3 DNA reads TGTGCCAGCAGCTTGGACGTGGCGGGGGCACCGGGAGAGACCCAGTACTTC.

The gene calls are TRBV4-2 and TRBJ2-5; 9 bases fit TRBD2. The junction had 5 bases not matched to a gene; V was cut back by 0 bases and J by 6 bases. CDR1 and CDR2 (germline): LGHNA, YNFKEQ. The CDR3 length is 15 residues. This chain's CDR3 is CASSQEAGGIQTQYF. CDR3 nucleotide sequence: TGTGCCAGCAGCCAAGAGGCGGGAGGGATCCAGACCCAGTACTTC.

Here the CDR3 DNA reads TGTGCCAGCAGACTACAGGGGCAAGAGACCCAGTACTTC. Residues: CASRLQGQETQYF. The rearrangement uses TRBV13 and TRBJ2-5; 7 bases are shared with TRBD1. V dropped 6 bases and J dropped 2; count of bases not matched to a gene: 3. The CDR3 is 13 amino acids. Germline lookup yields CDR1 PRHDT and CDR2 FYEKMQ (reference sequence).

The chain employs TRBV3-1 (or the pseudogene TRBV3-2) and TRBJ2-2, with TRBD2 matching over 8 bases. Germline assignment: CDR1 LGHDT and CDR2 YNNKEL (reference sequence). The CDR3 spans 16 residues. V lost 0 bases and J lost 1; bases outside the gene matches: 1. CDR3 sequence (DNA): TGTGCCAGCAGCCAAGATACTAGCGGGAACACCGGGGAGCTGTTTTTT. Its translation: CASSQDTSGNTGELFF.

The chain uses TRBV3-1 (or the pseudogene TRBV3-2) and TRBJ2-7; possible D gene TRBD2, 7 bases. The V end was cut by 2 bases, the J end by 3 bases, with 14 bases between. Germline lookup yields CDR1 LGHDT and CDR2 YNNKEL (reference sequence). CDR3 length: 15 amino acids. CDR3 DNA sequence: TGTGCCAGCAGCCAAATAGGGGGGGACAACTACGAGCAGTACTTC. Amino acids: CASSQIGGDNYEQYF.

The chain carries TRBV5-4 and TRBJ2-1, with 10 bases lining up with TRBD2. Germline V CDR1 and CDR2: SGHNT, YYREEE (reference sequence). The CDR3 totals 16 residues. V gave up 4 bases and J gave up 10 bases; unmatched junction bases: 14. The CDR3 sequence is CASSPDLAGEFIEQFF. The CDR3 bases are TGTGCCAGCAGCCCGGATCTAGCGGGGGAGTTTATCGAGCAGTTCTTC.

The rearrangement joins TRBV9 to TRBJ1-4, with 8 bases matching TRBD1. Looked up from germline, CDR1 is SGDLS and CDR2 is YYNGEE. This CDR3 is 15 amino acids long. The junction had 9 bases not matched to a gene; V was cut back by 3 bases and J by 8 bases. The CDR3 spells CASSALTGVDEKLFF. The CDR3 DNA is TGTGCCAGCAGCGCCTTGACAGGGGTTGACGAAAAACTGTTTTTT. Together with reference TRBV9 and TRBJ1-4, the CDR3 gives the full variable domain: DSGVTQTPKHLITATGQRVTLRCSPRSGDLSVYWYQQSLDQGLQFLIQYYNGEERAKGNILERFSAQQFPDLHSELNLSSLELGDSALYFCASSALTGVDEKLFFGSGTQLSVL.

The chain recombines TRBV11-3 with TRBJ1-1; TRBD1 matches at 9 bases. The V segment lost 4 bases and the J segment 5 bases; nucleotides outside the gene matches: 5. The CDR3 runs 14 residues. From germline, CDR1 is SGHNT and CDR2 YENEEA. For the CDR3, the DNA is TGTGCCAGCAGCTCTACAGGGGGCCGGACTGAAGCTTTCTTT. Amino acids: CASSSTGGRTEAFF.

The chain employs TRBV27 and TRBJ1-5, with D hard to call. The CDR3 loop spans 15 amino acids. V was cut by 1 base and J by 4 bases, with 11 bases left in between. Germline-derived CDR1 and CDR2 are MNHEY and SMNVEV (reference sequence). The CDR3 region is CASSLWAGGNQPQHF. The CDR3 bases are TGTGCCAGCAGTTTATGGGCAGGTGGAAATCAGCCCCAGCATTTT.

The genes are TRBV7-3 and TRBJ2-1, with D tentatively TRBD1 (7 bases). This CDR3 is built from 15 residues. The germline V gene has CDR1 SGHTA and CDR2 FQGTGA. Trimming removed 4 bases at V and 2 bases at J, with 12 bases between. The CDR3 sequence: CASSYQGGPYNEQFF. The CDR3 DNA reads as TGTGCCAGCAGCTATCAGGGGGGCCCCTACAATGAGCAGTTCTTC. The complete variable domain, with remaining parts taken from reference TRBV7-3 and TRBJ2-1, reads GAGVSQTPSNKVTEKGKYVELRCDPISGHTALYWYRQSLGQGPEFLIYFQGTGAADDSGLPNDRFFAVRPEGSVSTLKIQRTERGDSAVYLCASSYQGGPYNEQFFGPGTRLTVL.

The V and J genes are TRBV29-1 and TRBJ2-3; the D gene is possibly TRBD2 (6 bases). The CDR3 consists of 13 residues. Germline lookup yields CDR1 SQVTM and CDR2 ANQGSEA. Trimming removed 4 bases at V and 2 bases at J, with 10 bases between. The CDR3 spells CSVGGVPTDTQYF. In DNA, the CDR3 is TGCAGCGTTGGGGGGGTTCCCACAGATACGCAGTATTTT.

This chain uses TRBV14 with TRBJ2-5, with D perhaps matching TRBD1 (6 bases). The CDR3 contains 16 residues. Germline V gene lookup returns CDR1 SGHDN and CDR2 FVKESK. Trimming took off 4 bases at V and 5 bases at J, with 20 bases between the two ends. CDR3 loop: CASSLGSRGVVETQYF. The CDR3 nucleotides read TGTGCCAGCAGCCTGGGGTCCAGGGGAGTAGTCGAGACCCAGTACTTC.

The chain joins TRBV7-2 to TRBJ2-5; TRBD1 matches 7 bases. The ends lost 0 bases at V and 4 bases at J; junction bases unmatched: 2. The CDR3 loop spans 14 amino acids. The germline V gene encodes CDR1 SGHTA and CDR2 FQGNSA. CDR3 sequence (DNA): TGTGCCAGCAGCTTAGCTGCAGGGGGAGAGACCCAGTACTTC. It yields the protein CASSLAAGGETQYF.